This TCR beta chain came from a study of tumor-infiltrating lymphocytes in localized non-small cell lung cancer. The germline V and J ends were trimmed by 4 bases and 8 bases, with 11 bases remaining between them. This CDR3 spans 12 amino acids. Germline V gene sequence: CDR1 ENHRY, CDR2 SYGVKD. The method was immunoSEQ multiplex PCR; TCRdb's version includes in-frame clones alone and lacks a portion of them. The sample lists some 22,000 clones; around 80% were seen once. This clone was seen a handful of times. Its cognate antigen is unknown. Study-wide points: Different pieces of the same tissue were used for each assay. TCRbeta sequencing showed higher T cell infiltration in tumors than uninvolved lung. Only some patients had TCR sequencing, depending on available tissue.

The sequencing sample was made of lung tumor tissue. This chain uses TRBV10-3 with TRBJ1-2; D is possibly TRBD1 (5 bases). This clonotype was obtained from a human donor with non-small cell lung cancer. CDR3 coding DNA: TGTGCCATCAGTGGGCCGGAGGGGGGCTACACCTTC. Translated, it gives CAISGPEGGYTF.